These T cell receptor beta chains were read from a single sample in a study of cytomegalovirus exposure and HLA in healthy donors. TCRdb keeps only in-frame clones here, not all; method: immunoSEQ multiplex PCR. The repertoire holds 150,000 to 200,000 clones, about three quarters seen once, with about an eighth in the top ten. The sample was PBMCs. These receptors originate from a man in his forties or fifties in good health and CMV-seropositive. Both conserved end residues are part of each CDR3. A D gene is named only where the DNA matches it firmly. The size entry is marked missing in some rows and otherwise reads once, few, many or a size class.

CDR3nt: TGTGCCAGCAGCGTGGACGGAGCGGGTCAGCCCCAGCATTTT
CDR3aa: CASSVDGAGQPQHF
v_gene: TRBV9
j_gene: TRBJ1-5
abundance: -
d_gene: -

CDR3nt: TGCAGCGCGGCTAGGGGGGGTCAAGAGACCCAGTACTTC
CDR3aa: CSAARGGQETQYF
v_gene: TRBV29-1
j_gene: TRBJ2-5
abundance: -
d_gene: -

CDR3nt: TGTGCCAGCTCACGGGGGCAAGGGGGCGAGCAGTACTTC
CDR3aa: CASSRGQGGEQYF
v_gene: TRBV18
j_gene: TRBJ2-7
abundance: -
d_gene: -

CDR3nt: TGTGCCAGCAGTTTTATCGGGACTACGGGCGCAGATACGCAGTATTTT
CDR3aa: CASSFIGTTGADTQYF
v_gene: TRBV2
j_gene: TRBJ2-3
abundance: -
d_gene: TRBD2

CDR3nt: TGTGCCAGCGAGGGGGCAGGGGACCCAGATACGCAGTATTTT
CDR3aa: CASEGAGDPDTQYF
v_gene: TRBV7-3
j_gene: TRBJ2-3
abundance: -
d_gene: TRBD1

CDR3nt: TGTGCCAGCATCACGACAGGGACTTACGAGCAGTACTTC
CDR3aa: CASITTGTYEQYF
v_gene: TRBV28
j_gene: TRBJ2-7
abundance: -
d_gene: -

CDR3nt: TGCGCCAGCAGCCAAGAACGCTACCAGCCCCAGCATTTT
CDR3aa: CASSQERYQPQHF
v_gene: TRBV4-3
j_gene: TRBJ1-5
abundance: few
d_gene: -

CDR3nt: TGTGCCAGCAGCTCCTTAGCGGAGAACACCGGGGAGCTGTTTTTT
CDR3aa: CASSSLAENTGELFF
v_gene: TRBV13
j_gene: TRBJ2-2
abundance: -
d_gene: -

CDR3nt: TGTGCCAGCAGTTACAGTCCGGGGGACCCCTACGAGCAGTACTTC
CDR3aa: CASSYSPGDPYEQYF
v_gene: TRBV6-5
j_gene: TRBJ2-7
abundance: -
d_gene: -

CDR3nt: TGTGCCAGCAGAGCTAGCGGGGGAACTAACATTCAGTACTTC
CDR3aa: CASRASGGTNIQYF
v_gene: TRBV2
j_gene: TRBJ2-4
abundance: -
d_gene: TRBD2

CDR3nt: TGTGCCAGCAGATCCTTGGGAAACACCATATATTTT
CDR3aa: CASRSLGNTIYF
v_gene: TRBV27
j_gene: TRBJ1-3
abundance: -
d_gene: -

CDR3nt: TGTGCCAGCAGCTTGAATTCAGGGACTCTCCACGAGCAGTACTTC
CDR3aa: CASSLNSGTLHEQYF
v_gene: TRBV5-4
j_gene: TRBJ2-7
abundance: -
d_gene: -

CDR3nt: TGCGCCAGCAGCTTGGGAGACAACGCTCAGCAGTACTTC
CDR3aa: CASSLGDNAQQYF
v_gene: TRBV5-1
j_gene: TRBJ2-7
abundance: few
d_gene: -

CDR3nt: TGTGCCAGCAGTAAACAGGCAGGGGAAACGAACACTGAAGCTTTCTTT
CDR3aa: CASSKQAGETNTEAFF
v_gene: TRBV2
j_gene: TRBJ1-1
abundance: -
d_gene: -

CDR3nt: TGCGCCAGCAGCCCCCCCGGGACAGGGGGATACTCTGGAAACACCATATATTTT
CDR3aa: CASSPPGTGGYSGNTIYF
v_gene: TRBV23-1
j_gene: TRBJ1-3
abundance: -
d_gene: TRBD1

CDR3nt: TGTGCCAGCAGCAACGGGGGCCAAGAGACCCAGTACTTC
CDR3aa: CASSNGGQETQYF
v_gene: TRBV6-6
j_gene: TRBJ2-5
abundance: -
d_gene: -

CDR3nt: TGTGCCAGCAGTTACTCAGGGGGCGCGGACTATGGCTACACCTTC
CDR3aa: CASSYSGGADYGYTF
v_gene: TRBV6-6
j_gene: TRBJ1-2
abundance: -
d_gene: TRBD1

CDR3nt: TGTGCCAGCAGACCCGGGAACACCGGGGAGCTGTTTTTT
CDR3aa: CASRPGNTGELFF
v_gene: TRBV7-7
j_gene: TRBJ2-2
abundance: -
d_gene: -

CDR3nt: TGTGCCAGCAGCTTCGGGACAGGGTCTCAGCCCCAGCATTTT
CDR3aa: CASSFGTGSQPQHF
v_gene: TRBV11-2
j_gene: TRBJ1-5
abundance: -
d_gene: TRBD1

CDR3nt: TGCGCCAGCAGCCAAACAGGGTACGGCTACACCTTC
CDR3aa: CASSQTGYGYTF
v_gene: TRBV4-1
j_gene: TRBJ1-2
abundance: -
d_gene: -

CDR3nt: TGCAGTGCTAGAGCTACTGCTGAAGCTTTCTTT
CDR3aa: CSARATAEAFF
v_gene: TRBV20-1
j_gene: TRBJ1-1
abundance: many
d_gene: -

CDR3nt: TGTGCCAGGCCTCAGGGCCCCCCCCTTAACTATGGCTACACCTTC
CDR3aa: CARPQGPPLNYGYTF
v_gene: TRBV28
j_gene: TRBJ1-2
abundance: few
d_gene: -

CDR3nt: TGTGCCAGCAGCGTAGTGAGGGGGGGCCTTGATGAGCAGTTCTTC
CDR3aa: CASSVVRGGLDEQFF
v_gene: TRBV9
j_gene: TRBJ2-1
abundance: -
d_gene: -

CDR3nt: TGTGCCAGCAGCTTAGCGGGGAGTCCCACTGAGCAGTTCTTC
CDR3aa: CASSLAGSPTEQFF
v_gene: TRBV11-3
j_gene: TRBJ2-1
abundance: -
d_gene: -

CDR3nt: TGCGCCAGCAGCGATCAACCGGGACAGGGTCAGGACACCATATATTTT
CDR3aa: CASSDQPGQGQDTIYF
v_gene: TRBV5-1
j_gene: TRBJ1-3
abundance: -
d_gene: TRBD1

CDR3nt: TGTGCCTGGAGTAAACCGGGACAGGGGGGCTTTAGAGGTTCACCCCTCCACTTT
CDR3aa: CAWSKPGQGGFRGSPLHF
v_gene: TRBV30
j_gene: TRBJ1-6
abundance: once
d_gene: TRBD1

CDR3nt: TGTGCCAGCAGCGTTCCCCGGGACAGGGGGCGGTTAGGGAGCTCCTACAATGAGCAGTTCTTC
CDR3aa: CASSVPRDRGRLGSSYNEQFF
v_gene: TRBV9
j_gene: TRBJ2-1
abundance: once
d_gene: TRBD1

CDR3nt: TGTGCCTGGAGTGAATATCTTTATGGCTACACCTTC
CDR3aa: CAWSEYLYGYTF
v_gene: TRBV30
j_gene: TRBJ1-2
abundance: -
d_gene: -

CDR3nt: TGTGCCAGCAGGCGGACAGGGGTCGTGAACACTGAAGCTTTCTTT
CDR3aa: CASRRTGVVNTEAFF
v_gene: TRBV28
j_gene: TRBJ1-1
abundance: -
d_gene: TRBD1

CDR3nt: TGCGCCAGCAGCTCAGGGGTATCGGACTATGGCTACACCTTC
CDR3aa: CASSSGVSDYGYTF
v_gene: TRBV5-1
j_gene: TRBJ1-2
abundance: -
d_gene: -

CDR3nt: TGTGCCAGCAGTGAAGCCGGTAGCGGGGGGGTAACGGAGACCCAGTACTTC
CDR3aa: CASSEAGSGGVTETQYF
v_gene: TRBV6-1
j_gene: TRBJ2-5
abundance: -
d_gene: TRBD2

CDR3nt: TGTGCCAGCGAGTCCTACAATGAGCAGTTCTTC
CDR3aa: CASESYNEQFF
v_gene: TRBV28
j_gene: TRBJ2-1
abundance: -
d_gene: -

CDR3nt: TGTGCCAGCAGTGATGGGCAGCCTCGGTACGAGCAGTACTTC
CDR3aa: CASSDGQPRYEQYF
v_gene: TRBV2
j_gene: TRBJ2-7
abundance: -
d_gene: -

CDR3nt: TGTGCCAGTAGTCCGACAGGGTTCCTCTATAATTCACCCCTCCACTTT
CDR3aa: CASSPTGFLYNSPLHF
v_gene: TRBV19
j_gene: TRBJ1-6
abundance: -
d_gene: TRBD1

CDR3nt: TGTGCCAGCAGCGCGGGACAGGGGAAGGCTGAAGCTTTCTTT
CDR3aa: CASSAGQGKAEAFF
v_gene: TRBV7-6
j_gene: TRBJ1-1
abundance: -
d_gene: TRBD1

CDR3nt: TGCGCCAGCAGCCTAGCGGACAGACTTGAAGCTTTCTTT
CDR3aa: CASSLADRLEAFF
v_gene: TRBV5-1
j_gene: TRBJ1-1
abundance: few
d_gene: -

CDR3nt: TGTGCCAGCAGCTTAGGAGAGAACACTGAAGCTTTCTTT
CDR3aa: CASSLGENTEAFF
v_gene: TRBV11-2
j_gene: TRBJ1-1
abundance: -
d_gene: -

CDR3nt: TGCGCCAGCAGTGAAACCGGGACATCGGCTTATGGCTACACCTTC
CDR3aa: CASSETGTSAYGYTF
v_gene: TRBV10-2
j_gene: TRBJ1-2
abundance: few
d_gene: -

CDR3nt: TGTGCCAGCAGTGTAGACAGGGTTCTGGCGGCTGAAGCTTTCTTT
CDR3aa: CASSVDRVLAAEAFF
v_gene: TRBV6-1
j_gene: TRBJ1-1
abundance: -
d_gene: TRBD1

CDR3nt: TGTGCCAGCAGCTGGGACAGGCGAGATTATGGCTACACCTTC
CDR3aa: CASSWDRRDYGYTF
v_gene: TRBV5-6
j_gene: TRBJ1-2
abundance: once
d_gene: TRBD1

CDR3nt: TGTGCCTGGACTAGCGGGGGCTACGAGCAGTACTTC
CDR3aa: CAWTSGGYEQYF
v_gene: TRBV30
j_gene: TRBJ2-7
abundance: -
d_gene: TRBD2

CDR3nt: TGTGCCAGCAGCGCATCAGTAAGAATGAACACCGGGGAGCTGTTTTTT
CDR3aa: CASSASVRMNTGELFF
v_gene: TRBV9
j_gene: TRBJ2-2
abundance: -
d_gene: -

CDR3nt: TGCGCCAGCAGCCCCGCGACACCACAAGAGACCCAGTACTTC
CDR3aa: CASSPATPQETQYF
v_gene: TRBV5-1
j_gene: TRBJ2-5
abundance: once
d_gene: -

CDR3nt: TGTGCCAGCAGAGACAGCCTCTATGGGGGCTACACCTTC
CDR3aa: CASRDSLYGGYTF
v_gene: TRBV6-1
j_gene: TRBJ1-2
abundance: -
d_gene: -

CDR3nt: TGCGCCAGCGAGGCGGGGGGGAGCTCCTACAATGAGCAGTTCTTC
CDR3aa: CASEAGGSSYNEQFF
v_gene: TRBV10-2
j_gene: TRBJ2-1
abundance: -
d_gene: TRBD2

CDR3nt: TGTGCCAGCAGCCATCGGGACAGCCGATATGGCTACACCTTC
CDR3aa: CASSHRDSRYGYTF
v_gene: TRBV11-2
j_gene: TRBJ1-2
abundance: -
d_gene: TRBD1

CDR3nt: TGTGCCAGCAGTGGGACAGACTATGGCTACACCTTC
CDR3aa: CASSGTDYGYTF
v_gene: TRBV2
j_gene: TRBJ1-2
abundance: once
d_gene: -

CDR3nt: TGCGCCAGCAGCTGGGGGGCGGGGGGCGGCCACAATGAGCAGTTCTTC
CDR3aa: CASSWGAGGGHNEQFF
v_gene: TRBV5-1
j_gene: TRBJ2-1
abundance: -
d_gene: TRBD2

CDR3nt: TGTGCCAGCAGAGTAGGGACATCTAGCAATCAGCCCCAGCATTTT
CDR3aa: CASRVGTSSNQPQHF
v_gene: TRBV2
j_gene: TRBJ1-5
abundance: -
d_gene: -

CDR3nt: TGTGCCAGCAGTCCATCCCCGGGGAACACTGAAGCTTTCTTT
CDR3aa: CASSPSPGNTEAFF
v_gene: TRBV6-4
j_gene: TRBJ1-1
abundance: -
d_gene: -